This T cell receptor beta chain was identified during a study of CD8 T cells in ankylosing spondylitis. In this sample, this clonotype turned up many times. Antigen specificity is unknown. The V end lost 6 bases, the J end lost 4 bases, and 13 bases lay between the germline ends. Germline CDR1 is SQVTM and CDR2 is ANQGSEA. The CDR3 runs to 13 residues. Preparation of TCR beta libraries was done by quantitative 5'-RACE with molecular barcodes. TCRdb recomputed calls from the 5' RACE reads with MiXCR, one row per CDR3 protein. The sample lists roughly 90,000 distinct CDR3 sequences; approximately 9.6% were seen once. Broader study findings: Blood from ankylosing spondylitis patients appeared to carry a characteristic eight-variant TCR beta motif. Clones linked to disease, bearing a CD8+ phenotype, were relatively rare in peripheral blood.

Sequenced input: blood, either unsorted or a sorted T cell fraction (not recorded which). The chain joins TRBV29-1 to TRBJ2-1; TRBD2 is a possible D gene (6 bases). The sequence was collected from a male donor with ankylosing spondylitis. The CDR3 protein is CSVVGGRYNEQFF. Written as DNA, the CDR3 is TGCAGCGTGGTCGGAGGGCGGTACAATGAGCAGTTCTTC.